This section outlines one T cell receptor (beta chain) sequence together with its context. What antigen it recognizes has not been identified. No much larger clonotype is one base removed from it; base qualities were not supplied. TCRbeta CDR3 regions were amplified from genomic DNA using the immunoSEQ Assay, a bias-controlled multiplex PCR. Concerning the study's data processing: Within the assay, amplification of reference gene primers was used to estimate how many nucleated cells each sample contained. To quantify the absolute abundance of each unique TCRbeta CDR3 rearrangement, sequence reads were collapsed and filtered. For each sample, productive Simpson clonality was calculated as the square root of Simpson's diversity index across productive rearrangements. TCRdb retrieved this table from immuneACCESS and kept in-frame rearrangements only. Not all clones are present; in checked studies, unresolved V genes account for under half, and no reason is known for the remainder. V and J calls and clone size are those listed in that table; D and trimming were worked out from the DNA. For this sample the table gives 150,000 to 200,000 clones, of which 80% to 90% were detected only once. The leading ten clones occupy approximately 2% of the sample.

A second Seattle source provided samples from volunteer blood donors who had recovered from COVID-19. Each collaborating institution followed its own protocols to collect whole blood in K2EDTA tubes. Collaborator samples were shipped for TCRbeta analysis as frozen whole blood, isolated PBMCs, or DNA extracted from either sample type. Looking up the germline V gene yields CDR1 SGDLS and CDR2 YYNGEE. V gives up 4 bases and J gives up 8 bases, and the segment between their germline ends measures 13 bases. The CDR3 measures 13 amino acids from cysteine to phenylalanine. Kept here is only the CDR3 DNA, which spans 39 bases and is read in frame from base 1. These data originate in a study of blood T cell repertoires in COVID-19 (dated by TCRdb to 2020 to 2021). With respect to the entire study: Samples from collaborators originated in the United States, Italy and Spain and spanned both the acute and convalescent phases of COVID-19. The prospective study material was composed of cDNA or gDNA derived from T cells, B-cell-depleted T cells, or PBMCs. Where HLA class I and class II types were available, the types were taken from metadata supplied by the sample provider, not from assay-based typing. A freely available public database, intended as a resource for researchers studying the immune response to SARS-CoV-2, is where the repertoires were released. Samples were obtained from the ongoing ImmuneRACE study (first 160 participants) and from approximately 1,200 subjects provided by 6 global collaborators. Sample metadata almost always included a de-identified subject ID, COVID-19 status, age in years and sex. Subjects who had been exposed to COVID-19, were actively infected with it, or had recovered from it provided the deeply sampled blood TCRbeta repertoires that made up the dataset. What the study reported, not specific to this receptor: The amount of clinical and demographic metadata varied by source and participant and was provided uncurated.

The receptor comes from a man aged 18 to 29 who had recovered from COVID-19. Sequencing used peripheral blood. The sequence joins TRBV9 to TRBJ1-5; the D gene is not confidently resolved. The DNA sequence is given as TGTGCCAGCAGCCCCCAGATCGGGGAGCCCCAGCATTTT. Its translation reads: CASSPQIGEPQHF.